The TCR beta chain under discussion was sequenced for a study of T cells in Graves' hyperthyroidism and ophthalmopathy (dated by TCRdb to between 2018 and 2021). Study-wide context: Peripheral blood samples were taken at initial diagnosis, before any treatment was given. To identify distinguishing TCR V-J signatures, a discovery cohort of 100 patients was used, comprising 40 to 45 with Graves' ophthalmopathy and 57 with stable Graves' hyperthyroidism. Prospective prediction of ophthalmopathy was tested in an independent validation cohort consisting of roughly 20 hyperthyroidism patients and some 16 patients who later progressed to ophthalmopathy. For training and testing, the 100 or so patients in the discovery cohort were randomly divided in a 7:3 ratio. The study also compared thyroid tissue and blood T-cell repertoires from several Graves' hyperthyroidism patients. Following sampling, methimazole starting at 30 mg daily was given to hyperthyroidism patients, and high-dose intravenous methylprednisolone was given to ophthalmopathy patients. The paper reports TCR Vbeta CDR3 sequencing of more than 120 peripheral blood samples: around 45 ophthalmopathy, under 85 hyperthyroidism and approximately 17 progressor patients. Points the paper makes about the study in general: No statistical method was used to fix the sample size in advance, and group allocation was not hidden from the investigators. Blood samples also contained most of the expanded thyroid clonotypes (frequency above 0.001), which suggests that blood repertoires may reflect thyroid immune responses. In validation, progression to ophthalmopathy was predicted by the model with almost 71% sensitivity and 72.22% specificity, a median of around 5.9 months before onset. In cross-validation, a model built on a 13 V-J signature told ophthalmopathy apart from stable hyperthyroidism with under 90% sensitivity and roughly 83% specificity, and in testing the same model reached 80%/75%.

Amplification of TCR beta CDR3 regions was carried out from RNA transcripts. The TCR CDR3 was subjected to a first round of RT-PCR using the HTBI primer set and the Qiagen OneStep RT-PCR kit. A second multiplex PCR round built the libraries, followed by size selection and purification. Sequencing of the libraries was done on an Illumina HiSeq2000 using paired-end 100 bp reads. As for how the authors treated the data: SOAPnuke was used to process the raw data, with reads discarded if the reads contained adapters or uncalled bases, had a mean Phred below 15, or lacked an exact constant-primer or identifier match. COPE v1.2.5 was used to merge high-quality paired reads, and clonotypes were defined as unique nucleotide sequences. MiTCR v1.1 was used to align the clonotypes against IMGT TRBV, TRBD and TRBJ reference segments. The analysis included only V-J combinations with a frequency above 0.0001, which together covered 99.2% of the repertoires. A TCS score was defined as the ratio between F50 (clonal expansion) and ExV (chaos), using BLOSUM62-based TCRdist between CDR3 peptides within each V-J. Welch's t-statistics and random forest reduced around 510 V-J features to roughly 13, which were used in a naive Bayes classifier (R e1071). The public sequencing data were trimmed at Q25 with fastp and processed into clonotypes with MiXCR by TCRdb, which kept only in-frame beta chains. Identical CDR3 protein sequences are pooled into one entry, listed with their most common genes and DNA. The V and J calls, along with clone size, are taken from TCRdb and not from the paper's own processing. The sample yields roughly 550,000 distinct CDR3 sequences; 16% were counted once. 25% to 30% of the sample comes from the top ten.

There are many counts of this clonotype. The antigen it binds to is not known. No quality values exist for individual bases; no much larger clone is one base distant. In the germline V gene (reference sequence), CDR1 corresponds to DFQATT and CDR2 to SNEGSKA. The CDR3 sequence holds 15 residues, the cysteine and phenylalanine included. Only the CDR3 DNA stays, 45 bases, in frame from base 1. V is reduced by 0 bases and J by 0 bases, leaving a spacing of 9 bases between them. Ophthalmopathy patients had moderately to severely active disease, with a Clinical Activity Score of 3 or more, a NOSPECS grade of 4 or more, and a disease duration of less than 3 months. The study excluded patients with uncontrolled infections, other autoimmune diseases, pregnancy or lactation. Diagnoses relied on clinical symptoms, serum thyroxine and TRAb, thyroid ultrasound and orbital computed tomography. Ficoll-Paque density gradient centrifugation was used to isolate PBMCs from around 9.1 ml of fresh peripheral blood. Total RNA was extracted with Trizol reagent, and quality was checked on an Agilent 2100 Bioanalyzer.

Sequencing was carried out using blood. The V and J genes are TRBV20-1 and TRBJ2-1; no confident D gene assignment can be made. This TCR was recovered from a woman in her 30s with Graves' ophthalmopathy. The nucleotides are TGCAGTGCTAGAGATCTCAAGAGCTCCTACAATGAGCAGTTCTTC. It is translated as CSARDLKSSYNEQFF.